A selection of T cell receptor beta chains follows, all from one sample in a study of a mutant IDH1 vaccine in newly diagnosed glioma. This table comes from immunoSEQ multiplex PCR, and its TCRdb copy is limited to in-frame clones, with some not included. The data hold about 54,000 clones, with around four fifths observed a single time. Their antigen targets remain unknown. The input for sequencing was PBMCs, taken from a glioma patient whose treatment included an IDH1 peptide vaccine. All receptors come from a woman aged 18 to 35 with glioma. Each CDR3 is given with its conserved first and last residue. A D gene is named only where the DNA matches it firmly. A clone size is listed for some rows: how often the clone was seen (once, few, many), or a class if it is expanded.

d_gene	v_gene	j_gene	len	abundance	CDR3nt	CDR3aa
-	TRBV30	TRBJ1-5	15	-	TGTGCCTGGAGTGTACGGCGGAATAGCAATCAGCCCCAGCATTTT	CAWSVRRNSNQPQHF
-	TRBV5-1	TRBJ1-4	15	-	TGCGCCAGCAGCTTGGAGGGGCGTAAGGTTGAAAAACTGTTTTTT	CASSLEGRKVEKLFF
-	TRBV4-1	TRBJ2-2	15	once	TGCGCCAGCAGGGGCTGGTCGGGAAGCACCGGGGAGCTGTTTTTT	CASRGWSGSTGELFF
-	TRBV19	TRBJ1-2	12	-	TGTGCCAGTAGCGTCAGTCAGGGCGGCTACACCTTC	CASSVSQGGYTF
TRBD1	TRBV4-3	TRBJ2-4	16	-	TGCGCCAGCAGCCAAGGGCTGACAGGGGGGAAAAACATTCAGTACTTC	CASSQGLTGGKNIQYF
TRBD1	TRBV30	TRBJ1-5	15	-	TGTGCCTGGAGTGTAAGGTCAGGGGGTGGTCAGCCCCAGCATTTT	CAWSVRSGGGQPQHF
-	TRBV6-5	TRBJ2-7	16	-	TGTGCCAGCAGTTCGAGGGATGCAGGCTTGTCCTACGAGCAGTACTTC	CASSSRDAGLSYEQYF
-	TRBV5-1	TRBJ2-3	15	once	TGCGCCAGCAGAACTCTCGGGAGTGGCACAGATACGCAGTATTTT	CASRTLGSGTDTQYF
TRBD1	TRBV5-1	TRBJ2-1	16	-	TGCGCCAGCAGCGTGACAGGGGGTAGCTCCTACAATGAGCAGTTCTTC	CASSVTGGSSYNEQFF
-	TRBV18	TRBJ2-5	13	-	TGTGCCAGCTCGACCGGGGGTAAAGAGACCCAGTACTTC	CASSTGGKETQYF
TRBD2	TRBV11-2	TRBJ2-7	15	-	TGTGCCAGCAGCTCCTTGGGACTAGCCGACTACGAGCAGTACTTC	CASSSLGLADYEQYF
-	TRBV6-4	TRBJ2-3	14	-	TGTGCCAGCAGTAGCTCAGGGCTCACAGATACGCAGTATTTT	CASSSSGLTDTQYF
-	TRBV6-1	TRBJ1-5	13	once	TGTGCCAGCAGTCGGGGGGGGGATCAGCCCCAGCATTTT	CASSRGGDQPQHF
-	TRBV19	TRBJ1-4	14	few	TGTGCCAGTAGTATTCGGGCAACTAATGAAAAACTGTTTTTT	CASSIRATNEKLFF
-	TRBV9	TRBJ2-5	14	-	TGTGCCAGCAGCGTAGGTATCGATGACGAGACCCAGTACTTC	CASSVGIDDETQYF
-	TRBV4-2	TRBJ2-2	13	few	TGTGCCAGCAGCCAAGATAGGGTCGGGGAGCTGTTTTTT	CASSQDRVGELFF
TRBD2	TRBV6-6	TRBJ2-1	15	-	TGTGCCAGCATTCCGACTAGCGGGGTTTACAATGAGCAGTTCTTC	CASIPTSGVYNEQFF
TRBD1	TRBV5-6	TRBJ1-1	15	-	TGTGCCAGCAGCGTACCAGGGACAGGGGCGCGGATTAAGATCTTT	CASSVPGTGARIKIF
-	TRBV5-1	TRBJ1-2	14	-	TGCGCCAGCAGCTTGGAACCCGGTAACTATGGCTACACCTTC	CASSLEPGNYGYTF
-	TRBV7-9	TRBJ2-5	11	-	TGTGCCAGCAGCCCGGTGGAGACCCAGTACTTC	CASSPVETQYF
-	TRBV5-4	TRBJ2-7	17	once	TGTGCCAGCAGCTCCAAACAAGGGCTACTGAGCTCCTACGAGCAGTACTTC	CASSSKQGLLSSYEQYF
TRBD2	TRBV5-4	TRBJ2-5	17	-	TGTGCCAGCAGCTCCCTGGGTGCGGGAGGCCCTCAAGAGACCCAGTACTTC	CASSSLGAGGPQETQYF
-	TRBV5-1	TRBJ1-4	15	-	TGCGCCAGCAGCTTGTTAACCGCAACTAATGAAAAACTGTTTTTT	CASSLLTATNEKLFF
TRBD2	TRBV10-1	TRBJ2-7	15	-	TGCGCCAGCAGAACCAACGGGACTAATCCCTACGAGCAGTACTTC	CASRTNGTNPYEQYF
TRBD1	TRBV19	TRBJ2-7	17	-	TGTGCCAGTAGTATAAACTACGACAGGGGTACCTCCTACGAGCAGTACTTC	CASSINYDRGTSYEQYF
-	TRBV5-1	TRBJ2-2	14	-	TGCGCCAGCAGCTTTGGCAGCAACACCGGGGAGCTGTTTTTT	CASSFGSNTGELFF
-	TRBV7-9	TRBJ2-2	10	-	TGTGCCAGCCGAACCGGGGAGCTGTTTTTT	CASRTGELFF
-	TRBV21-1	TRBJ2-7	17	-	TGTGCCAGCAGCAAAGATCTACGGGAGGGCCCTGAAAACGAGCAGTACTTC	CASSKDLREGPENEQYF
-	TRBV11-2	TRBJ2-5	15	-	TGTGCCAGCAGCTTGGGGATGGGGACAAGAGAGACCCAGTACTTC	CASSLGMGTRETQYF
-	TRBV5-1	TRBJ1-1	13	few	TGCGCCAGCAGCTTGCAGGGTGGCACTGAAGCTTTCTTT	CASSLQGGTEAFF
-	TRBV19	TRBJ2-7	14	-	TGTGCCAGTAGTAACAGGGGAGGACCCTACGAGCAGTACTTC	CASSNRGGPYEQYF
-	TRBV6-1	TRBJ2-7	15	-	TGTGCCAGCACTAGGAGGATCGGGTCAGGGGACGAGCAGTACTTC	CASTRRIGSGDEQYF
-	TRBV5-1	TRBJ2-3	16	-	TGCGCCAGCAGCACGGGACCCAACTTAAACACAGATACGCAGTATTTT	CASSTGPNLNTDTQYF
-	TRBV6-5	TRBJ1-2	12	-	TGTGCCAGCAGCCTTACAGGGTATGGCTACACCTTC	CASSLTGYGYTF
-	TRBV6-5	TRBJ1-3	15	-	TGTGCCAGCAGCCCGTCCGCTTTCCCAGGAAACACCATATATTTT	CASSPSAFPGNTIYF
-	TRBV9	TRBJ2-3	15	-	TGTGCCAGCAGCGCCGGGACCACGAGCACAGATACGCAGTATTTT	CASSAGTTSTDTQYF
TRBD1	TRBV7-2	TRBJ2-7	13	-	TGTGCCAGCAGCTCGCATACAGGGGACGAGCAGTACTTC	CASSSHTGDEQYF
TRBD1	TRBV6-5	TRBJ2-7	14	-	TGTGCCAGCAGGAAAGGGACAGGGGGCTACGAGCAGTACTTC	CASRKGTGGYEQYF
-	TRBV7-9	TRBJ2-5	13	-	TGTGCCAGCAGACTGGCGGGGCAAGAGACCCAGTACTTC	CASRLAGQETQYF
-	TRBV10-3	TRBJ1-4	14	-	TGTGCCATCAGTCCCGGTGCAACTAATGAAAAACTGTTTTTT	CAISPGATNEKLFF
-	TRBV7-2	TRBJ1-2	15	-	TGTGCCAGCAGCTTATTAACGGGCCGGATCTATGGCTACACCTTC	CASSLLTGRIYGYTF
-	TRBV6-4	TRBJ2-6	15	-	TGTGCCAGCAGTGCTGCGGGCTCTGGGGCCAACGTCCTGACTTTC	CASSAAGSGANVLTF
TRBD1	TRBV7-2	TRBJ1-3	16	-	TGTGCCAGCAGCACACCTGGACAGGGGGCTGGAAACACCATATATTTT	CASSTPGQGAGNTIYF
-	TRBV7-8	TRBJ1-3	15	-	TGTGCCAGCAGCTTGTTTGCGAGCTCTGGAAACACCATATATTTT	CASSLFASSGNTIYF
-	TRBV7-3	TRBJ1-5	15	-	TGTGCCAGCAGCTTAACGGGGGGTAGCAATCAGCCCCAGCATTTT	CASSLTGGSNQPQHF
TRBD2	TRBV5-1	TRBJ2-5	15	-	TGCGCCAGCAGCTTGCCTAGCGGGGGTCGGGAGACCCAGTACTTC	CASSLPSGGRETQYF
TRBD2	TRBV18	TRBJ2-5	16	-	TGTGCCAGCTCACCAGAGACTAGCGGTTACCAAGAGACCCAGTACTTC	CASSPETSGYQETQYF
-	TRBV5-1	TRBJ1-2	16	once	TGCGCCAGCAGCTTGGCTGACGGGAAGGTAAACTATGGCTACACCTTC	CASSLADGKVNYGYTF
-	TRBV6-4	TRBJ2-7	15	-	TGTGCCAGCAGTCATTCTCTAGACACAACCTACGAGCAGTACTTC	CASSHSLDTTYEQYF
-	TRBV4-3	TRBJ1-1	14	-	TGCGCCAGCAGCCGTGCGGGGGCCCCCACTGAAGCTTTCTTT	CASSRAGAPTEAFF
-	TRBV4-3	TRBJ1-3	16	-	TGCGCCAGCAGCTCCACCCCTGCGGCTTCTGGAAACACCATATATTTT	CASSSTPAASGNTIYF
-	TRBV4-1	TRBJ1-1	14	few	TGCGCCAGCAGCCAAGATCGCAGAAACACTGAAGCTTTCTTT	CASSQDRRNTEAFF
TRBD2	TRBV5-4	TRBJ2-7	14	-	TGTGCCAGCAGCCCTAGCGGGGCCTCCTACGAGCAGTACTTC	CASSPSGASYEQYF
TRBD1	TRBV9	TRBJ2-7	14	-	TGTGCCAGCAGCGTAAAGGACAGGGGTGACGAGCAGTACTTC	CASSVKDRGDEQYF